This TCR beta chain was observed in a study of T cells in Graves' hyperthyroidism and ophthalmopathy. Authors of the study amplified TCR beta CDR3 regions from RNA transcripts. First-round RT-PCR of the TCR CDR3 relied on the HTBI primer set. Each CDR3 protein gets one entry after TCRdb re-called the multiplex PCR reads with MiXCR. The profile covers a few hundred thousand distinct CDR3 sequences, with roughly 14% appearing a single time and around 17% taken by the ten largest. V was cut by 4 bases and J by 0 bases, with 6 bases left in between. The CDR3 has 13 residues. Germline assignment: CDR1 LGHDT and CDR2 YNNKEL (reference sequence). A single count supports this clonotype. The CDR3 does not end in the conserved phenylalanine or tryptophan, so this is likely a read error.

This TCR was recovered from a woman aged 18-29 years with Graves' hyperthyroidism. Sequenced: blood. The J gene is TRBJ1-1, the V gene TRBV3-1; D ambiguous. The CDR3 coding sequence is TGTGCCAGCAGCCTAACGATGAACACTGAAGCTTTCTCT. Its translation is CASSLTMNTEAFS.